One sample yielded the 19 T cell receptor beta chains listed below, sequenced in a study of CD8+CD57+ T cells in acquired aplastic anemia. Genomic DNA, serving as template, underwent TCR beta VDJ and CDR3 profiling. TCRdb independently ran MiXCR on the reads; one entry per CDR3 protein. The profile shows approximately 95,000 distinct CDR3 sequences, less than 75% of them singletons. In patients chosen for sequencing, flow cytometry had shown CD8+CD57+ cell expansion. Sequencing was performed on sorted CD4+, CD8+, or CD8+CD57+ T cells (not recorded which) from PBMCs. The source is a human donor with aplastic anemia.

The chain has TRBV24-1 and TRBJ2-5, with a tentative D call TRBD2 (6 bases). Trimming shortened V by 3 bases and J by 5 bases, and 15 bases separated the two germline ends. Germline loops: CDR1 KGHDR, CDR2 SFDVKD. The CDR3 extends over 15 amino acids. The DNA of the CDR3 is TGTGCCACCAGTGATCCGCTGAGTAGCGGCGAGACCCAGTACTTC. This codes for CATSDPLSSGETQYF.

The CDR3 is CASSVDSLTSGNTIYF. DNA for the CDR3: TGTGCCAGCAGCGTAGACAGCCTAACCTCTGGAAACACCATATATTTT. The V gene is TRBV9, the J gene TRBJ1-3; no clear D. Germline V gene lookup returns CDR1 SGDLS and CDR2 YYNGEE. Trimming left V 0 bases short and J 0 bases short, with 10 bases between. This CDR3 has 16 amino acids.

The chain joins TRBV9 to TRBJ2-7; D may match TRBD1 or TRBD2 (5 bases each). V was pared by 0 bases and J by 5 bases, with 6 bases between. This CDR3 is built from 12 residues. The germline V gene encodes CDR1 SGDLS and CDR2 YYNGEE. The CDR3 here is CASSVGGDEQYF. CDR3 coding DNA: TGTGCCAGCAGCGTAGGAGGGGACGAGCAGTACTTC.

This clonotype occurred a few times. The gene calls are TRBV29-1 and TRBJ2-1; D might be TRBD1 (5 bases). CDR3 size: 11 residues. Germline CDR1 SQVTM, CDR2 ANQGSEA. V lost 4 bases and J 8 bases, leaving 9 bases between the germline ends. This chain's CDR3 is CSVGVGDEQFF. CDR3 sequence (DNA): TGCAGCGTTGGTGTAGGGGATGAGCAGTTCTTC.

On this clonotype: This CDR3 is missing its conserved last phenylalanine or tryptophan, likely due to a read error. The J gene is TRBJ1-1, the V gene TRBV6-5, with D tentatively TRBD1 (6 bases). The CDR3 length is 12 residues. Trimming removed 0 bases from V and 11 bases from J, with 10 bases in between. Germline values: CDR1 MNHEY, CDR2 SVGAGI. CDR3 region: CASSYSAGEAFS. The CDR3 DNA is TGTGCCAGCAGTTACTCGGCAGGGGAGGCTTTCTCT.

The chain links TRBV19 to TRBJ2-7; 7 nucleotides line up with TRBD1. The CDR3 sequence is 13 residues long. V shed 5 bases and J 2 bases; nucleotides not matched to a gene: 3. CDR1 and CDR2 (germline): LNHDA, SQIVND (reference sequence). CDR3 amino acids: CASSAQGAYEQYF. CDR3 in DNA: TGTGCCAGTAGTGCTCAGGGGGCCTACGAGCAGTACTTC.

This chain uses TRBV14 with TRBJ2-2; 9 positions match TRBD2. V dropped 6 bases and J dropped 3; count of bases not matched to a gene: 8. In germline, CDR1 is SGHDN, CDR2 FVKESK. This CDR3 has 16 amino acids. The CDR3 nucleotides are TGTGCCAGCAGTCATATAGCGGGGGTGGACACCGGGGAGCTGTTTTTT. Protein sequence: CASSHIAGVDTGELFF.

J is TRBJ2-7 and V is TRBV7-9; 9 nucleotides line up with TRBD2. The CDR3 is 12 residues long. The germline CDR1 and CDR2 sequences are SEHNR and FQNEAQ (reference sequence). With V trimmed by 8 bases and J by 6 bases, 5 bases remained unmatched. The CDR3 loop is CASGLAGLEQYF. The CDR3 coding sequence is TGTGCCAGCGGTCTAGCGGGACTCGAGCAGTACTTC.

This clonotype was seen a handful of times. This chain uses TRBV19 with TRBJ2-7; 7 bases fit TRBD1. Trimming took 2 bases from V and 3 from J; bases not matched to a gene: 4. The CDR3 is made up of 14 amino acids. Germline lookup yields CDR1 LNHDA and CDR2 SQIVND (reference sequence). The CDR3 spells CASSISDRYYEQYF. DNA for the CDR3: TGTGCCAGTAGTATATCGGACAGGTACTACGAGCAGTACTTC.

This clonotype was seen ten or more times. The genes are TRBV25-1 and TRBJ1-2; no clear D gene. Germline CDR1 is MGHDK and CDR2 is SYGVNS. Between the trimmed V and J ends, which lost 8 bases and 3 bases, there was a span of 22 bases. CDR3 length equals 16 residues. In DNA form, the CDR3 reads TGTGCCAGCGCGACTCGCTCGGGTGCGGGGTACTATGGCTACACCTTC. Its protein product is CASATRSGAGYYGYTF.

The J gene is TRBJ1-2, the V gene TRBV10-2, with a possible D match to TRBD1 (6 bases). The V gene lost 3 bases and the J gene lost 3 bases, with 11 bases spanning the gap. The CDR3 extends over 14 amino acids. Per germline, CDR1 WSHSY and CDR2 SAAADI. CDR3 amino acids: CASSDGTWDYGYTF. The CDR3 DNA reads as TGCGCCAGCAGTGACGGGACATGGGACTATGGCTACACCTTC.

The genes are TRBV24-1 and TRBJ2-5, with D unresolved. CDR1 is KGHDR, CDR2 SFDVKD, per germline. The CDR3 has 15 residues. V was trimmed by 0 bases and J by 5 bases, leaving 12 bases between them. The CDR3 here is CATSDLKGMEETQYF. The CDR3 bases are TGTGCCACCAGTGATTTGAAAGGGATGGAGGAGACCCAGTACTTC.

The rearrangement uses TRBV19 and TRBJ1-4, with D maybe TRBD1 (6 bases). From germline, CDR1 is LNHDA and CDR2 SQIVND (reference sequence). The ends were cut back, 4 bases at V and 5 bases at J, with 14 bases in the middle. This CDR3 spans 15 amino acids. Written as DNA, the CDR3 is TGTGCCAGTAGTAGGAGCGGACAGCTGAATGAAAAACTGTTTTTT. It is translated as CASSRSGQLNEKLFF.

J is TRBJ2-2 and V is TRBV10-1; D remains unclear. Germline V gene sequence: CDR1 WNHNN, CDR2 SYGVQD (reference sequence). The CDR3 consists of 16 residues. Trimming stripped 2 bases from V and 0 bases from J, with 10 bases between. The CDR3 sequence: CASSEGEFANTGELFF. In DNA form, the CDR3 reads TGCGCCAGCAGTGAGGGGGAATTCGCGAACACCGGGGAGCTGTTTTTT.

The V gene is TRBV7-2, the J gene TRBJ1-5; D remains unclear. V was pared by 5 bases and J by 6 bases, with 11 bases between. The CDR3 is 13 amino acids. Germline loops: CDR1 SGHTA, CDR2 FQGNSA. CDR3 in amino acids: CASSNDIGQPQHF. The CDR3 nucleotides are TGTGCCAGCAGCAACGACATAGGTCAGCCCCAGCATTTT.

This clonotype was seen a single time. The chain has TRBV20-1 and TRBJ1-1; D is possibly TRBD1 (5 bases). CDR1 is DFQATT and CDR2 is SNEGSKA in the germline V gene (reference sequence). Trimming shortened V by 3 bases and J by 1 base, and 15 bases separated the two germline ends. The CDR3 length is 15 residues. CDR3 in amino acids: CSASGQARGNTEAFF. CDR3 nucleotides: TGCAGTGCTAGTGGACAAGCTCGGGGGAACACTGAAGCTTTCTTT.

The CDR3 region is CATSGTGQQSAYSGANVLTF. The CDR3 DNA is TGTGCCACCAGCGGGACGGGACAGCAGAGTGCCTACTCTGGGGCCAACGTCCTGACTTTC. V is TRBV15 and J is TRBJ2-6; 7 positions agree with TRBD1. This CDR3 has 20 amino acids. CDR1 is LNHNV and CDR2 is YYDKDF in the germline V gene (reference sequence). V shed 5 bases and J 0 bases; nucleotides not matched to a gene: 16.

This rearrangement joins TRBV20-1 to TRBJ1-2, with D possibly TRBD1 on 5 matching bases. The ends were cut back, 6 bases at V and 0 bases at J, with 8 bases in the middle. The CDR3 length is 12 residues. CDR1 and CDR2 from the germline V gene are DFQATT and SNEGSKA (reference sequence). CDR3 sequence: CSAQVANYGYTF. The CDR3 region has the DNA TGCAGTGCACAGGTAGCTAACTATGGCTACACCTTC.

Only a few counts were recorded for this clonotype. The chain links TRBV20-1 to TRBJ1-4; 7 bases fit TRBD1. Germline lookup yields CDR1 DFQATT and CDR2 SNEGSKA (reference sequence). V gave up 3 bases and J gave up 0 bases; unmatched junction bases: 1. The CDR3 consists of 14 residues. In DNA, the CDR3 is TGCAGTGCTAGTCAGGGGGCAACTAATGAAAAACTGTTTTTT. Translation: CSASQGATNEKLFF.